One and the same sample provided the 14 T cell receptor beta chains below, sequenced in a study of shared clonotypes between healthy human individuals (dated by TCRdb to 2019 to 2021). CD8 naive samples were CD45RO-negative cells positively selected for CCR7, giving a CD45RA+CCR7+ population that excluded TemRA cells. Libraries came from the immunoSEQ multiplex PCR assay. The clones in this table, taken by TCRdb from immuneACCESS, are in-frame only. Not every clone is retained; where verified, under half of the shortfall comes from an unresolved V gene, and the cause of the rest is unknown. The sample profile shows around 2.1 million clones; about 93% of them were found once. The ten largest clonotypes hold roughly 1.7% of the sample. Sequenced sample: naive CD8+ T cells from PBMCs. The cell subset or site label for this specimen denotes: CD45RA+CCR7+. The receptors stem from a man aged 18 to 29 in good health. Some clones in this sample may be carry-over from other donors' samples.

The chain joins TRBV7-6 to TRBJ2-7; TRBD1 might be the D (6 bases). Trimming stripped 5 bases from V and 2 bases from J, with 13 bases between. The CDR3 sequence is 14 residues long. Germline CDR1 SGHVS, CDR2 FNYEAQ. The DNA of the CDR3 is TGTGCCAGCAGCCTGGGGGCACAGCCCTACGAGCAGTACTTC. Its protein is CASSLGAQPYEQYF.

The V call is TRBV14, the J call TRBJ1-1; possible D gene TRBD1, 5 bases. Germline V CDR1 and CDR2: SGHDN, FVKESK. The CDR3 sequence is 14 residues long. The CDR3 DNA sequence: TGTGCGCCTGGGGACCGGGCCGAGAACACTGAAGCTTTCTTT. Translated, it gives CAPGDRAENTEAFF.

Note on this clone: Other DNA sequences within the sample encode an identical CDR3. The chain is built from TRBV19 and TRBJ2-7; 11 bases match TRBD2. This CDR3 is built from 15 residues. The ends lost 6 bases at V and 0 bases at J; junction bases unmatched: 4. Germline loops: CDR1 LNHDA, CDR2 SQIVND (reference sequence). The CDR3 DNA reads TGTGCCAGTAGACCTACTAGCGGGAGCTCCTACGAGCAGTACTTC. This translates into CASRPTSGSSYEQYF.

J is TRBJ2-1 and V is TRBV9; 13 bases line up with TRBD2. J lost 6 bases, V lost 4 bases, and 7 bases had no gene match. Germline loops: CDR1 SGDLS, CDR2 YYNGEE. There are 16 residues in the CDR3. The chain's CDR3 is CASSPGLAGVANEQFF. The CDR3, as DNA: TGTGCCAGCAGCCCAGGACTAGCGGGAGTAGCCAATGAGCAGTTCTTC.

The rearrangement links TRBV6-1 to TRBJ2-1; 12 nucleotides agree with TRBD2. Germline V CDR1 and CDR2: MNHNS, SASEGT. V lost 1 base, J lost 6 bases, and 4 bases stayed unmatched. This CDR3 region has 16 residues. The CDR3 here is CASSEGWTSGTNEQFF. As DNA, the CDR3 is TGTGCCAGCAGTGAAGGTTGGACTAGCGGGACCAATGAGCAGTTCTTC.

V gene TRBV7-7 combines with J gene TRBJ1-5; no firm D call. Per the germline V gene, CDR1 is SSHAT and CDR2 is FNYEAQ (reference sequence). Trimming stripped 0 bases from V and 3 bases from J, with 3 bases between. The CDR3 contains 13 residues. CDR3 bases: TGTGCCAGCAGCTTAGCCGTCAATCAGCCCCAGCATTTT. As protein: CASSLAVNQPQHF.

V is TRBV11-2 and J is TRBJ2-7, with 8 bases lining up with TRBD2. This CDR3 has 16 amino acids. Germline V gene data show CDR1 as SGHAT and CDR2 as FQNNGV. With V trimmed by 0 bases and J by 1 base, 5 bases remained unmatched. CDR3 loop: CASSLEGGRTSYEQYF. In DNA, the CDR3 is TGTGCCAGCAGCTTAGAAGGCGGGAGGACTTCCTACGAGCAGTACTTC.

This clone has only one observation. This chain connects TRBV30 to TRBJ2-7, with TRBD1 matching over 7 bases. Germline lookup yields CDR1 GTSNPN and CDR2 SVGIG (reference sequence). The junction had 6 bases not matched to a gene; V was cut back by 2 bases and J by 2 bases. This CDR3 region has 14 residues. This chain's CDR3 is CAWSHRGLTYEQYF. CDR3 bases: TGTGCCTGGAGTCACAGGGGTTTAACCTACGAGCAGTACTTC.

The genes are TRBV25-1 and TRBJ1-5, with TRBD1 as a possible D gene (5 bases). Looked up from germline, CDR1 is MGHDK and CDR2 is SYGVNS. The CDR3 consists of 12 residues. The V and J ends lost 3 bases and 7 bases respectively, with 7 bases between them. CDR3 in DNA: TGTGCCAGCAGTGATTGGGGGCAGCCCCAGCATTTT. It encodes CASSDWGQPQHF.

DNA of the CDR3: TGTGCCAGCTCCGAGTGGACCCGCTCTGGGGCCAACGTCCTGACTTTC. Translated, it gives CASSEWTRSGANVLTF. The V gene is TRBV2, the J gene TRBJ2-6, with D uncertain. Trimming stripped 8 bases from V and 0 bases from J, with 14 bases between. In germline, CDR1 is SNHLY, CDR2 FYNNEI. The CDR3 is 16 residues long.

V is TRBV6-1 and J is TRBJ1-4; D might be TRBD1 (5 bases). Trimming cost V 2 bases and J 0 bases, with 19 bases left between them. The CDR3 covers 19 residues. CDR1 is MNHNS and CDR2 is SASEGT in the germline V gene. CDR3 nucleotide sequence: TGTGCCAGCAGTGAAATGGGGGAACCATTTTTGGCAACTAATGAAAAACTGTTTTTT. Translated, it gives CASSEMGEPFLATNEKLFF.

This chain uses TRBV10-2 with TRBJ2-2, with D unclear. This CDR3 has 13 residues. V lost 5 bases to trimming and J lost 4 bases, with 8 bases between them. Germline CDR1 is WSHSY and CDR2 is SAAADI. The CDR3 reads CASSISGTGELFF. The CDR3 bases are TGCGCCAGCAGTATATCGGGCACCGGGGAGCTGTTTTTT.

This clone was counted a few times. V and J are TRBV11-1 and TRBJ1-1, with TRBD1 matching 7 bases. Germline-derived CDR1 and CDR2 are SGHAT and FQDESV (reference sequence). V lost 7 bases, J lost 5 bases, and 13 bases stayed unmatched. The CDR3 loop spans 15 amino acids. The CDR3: CASTDRAFERTEAFF. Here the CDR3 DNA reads TGTGCCAGCACCGACAGGGCATTTGAGAGGACTGAAGCTTTCTTT.

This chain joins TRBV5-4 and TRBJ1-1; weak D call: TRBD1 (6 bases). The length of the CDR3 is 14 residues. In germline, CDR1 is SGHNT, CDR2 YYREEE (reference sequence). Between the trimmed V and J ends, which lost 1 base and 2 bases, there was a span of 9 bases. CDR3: CASSLRRGNTEAFF. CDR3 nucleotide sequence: TGTGCCAGCAGCTTGCGCAGGGGAAACACTGAAGCTTTCTTT.